This TCR beta chain was captured by sequencing in a study of blood T cell repertoires in COVID-19. The wider study: Both acute and convalescent COVID-19 samples were obtained from the United States, Italy and Spain. PBMCs, B-cell-depleted T cells, or T cells were the source of the cDNA or gDNA that made up the material.

This clone was seen a handful of times. Trimming left V 3 bases short and J 3 bases short, with 6 bases between. The CDR3 extends over 13 amino acids. Germline V gene data show CDR1 as SGHRS and CDR2 as YFSETQ. The authors' processing: Reference gene primer amplification yielded estimated nucleated cell counts. Profiling relied on immunoSEQ multiplex PCR, and the TCRdb table lists in-frame clones only, not all of them. Clone size and the V and J calls come from that table; the DNA yielded D and trimming. The table has 30,000 to 35,000 clones, around 87% seen once. Input material: peripheral blood. This chain connects TRBV5-1 to TRBJ2-2; D not resolved. The origin of this receptor is a man aged 70-80 years with acute or convalescent COVID-19. The CDR3 loop reads CASSSTDTGELFF. CDR3 sequence (DNA): TGCGCCAGCAGCTCCACAGACACCGGGGAGCTGTTTTTT.